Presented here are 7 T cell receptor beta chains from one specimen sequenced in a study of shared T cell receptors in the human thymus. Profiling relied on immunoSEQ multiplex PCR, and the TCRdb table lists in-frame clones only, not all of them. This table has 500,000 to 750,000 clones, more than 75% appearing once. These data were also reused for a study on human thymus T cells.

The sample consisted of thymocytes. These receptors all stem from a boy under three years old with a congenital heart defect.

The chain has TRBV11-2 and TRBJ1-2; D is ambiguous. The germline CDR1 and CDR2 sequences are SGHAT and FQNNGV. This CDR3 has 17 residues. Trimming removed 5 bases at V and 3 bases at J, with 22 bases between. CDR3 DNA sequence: TGTGCCAGCAGCCCTTTAAGCGCGGGTTCAAGGGACTATGGCTACACCTTC. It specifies CASSPLSAGSRDYGYTF.

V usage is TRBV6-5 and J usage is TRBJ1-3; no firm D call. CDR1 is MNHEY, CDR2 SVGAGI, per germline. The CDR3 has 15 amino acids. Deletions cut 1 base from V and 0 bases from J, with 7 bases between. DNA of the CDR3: TGTGCCAGCAGTTACTGGGCACCCTCTGGAAACACCATATATTTT. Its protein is CASSYWAPSGNTIYF.

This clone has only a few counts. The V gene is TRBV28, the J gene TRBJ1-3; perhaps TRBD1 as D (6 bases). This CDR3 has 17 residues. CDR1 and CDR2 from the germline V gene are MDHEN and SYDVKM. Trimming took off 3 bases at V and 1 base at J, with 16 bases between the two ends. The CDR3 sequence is CASSLGPSGASGNTIYF. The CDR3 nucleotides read TGTGCCAGCAGTTTGGGACCTTCAGGGGCGTCTGGAAACACCATATATTTT.

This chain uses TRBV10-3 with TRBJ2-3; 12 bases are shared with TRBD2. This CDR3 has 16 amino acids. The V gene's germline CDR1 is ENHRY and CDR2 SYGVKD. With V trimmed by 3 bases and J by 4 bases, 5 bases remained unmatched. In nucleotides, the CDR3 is TGTGCCATCAGTGACGAACTAGCGGGAGGCCCAGATACGCAGTATTTT. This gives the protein CAISDELAGGPDTQYF.

The CDR3 nucleotides are TGTGCCAGCAGTTTATTGGCGACAGTCTACAATGAGCAGTTCTTC. Translating gives CASSLLATVYNEQFF. The chain carries TRBV28 and TRBJ2-1; D perhaps matches TRBD1 (5 bases). The CDR3 loop spans 15 amino acids. V was shortened by 1 base and J by 3 bases, with 10 bases between the two germline ends. Germline lookup yields CDR1 MDHEN and CDR2 SYDVKM.

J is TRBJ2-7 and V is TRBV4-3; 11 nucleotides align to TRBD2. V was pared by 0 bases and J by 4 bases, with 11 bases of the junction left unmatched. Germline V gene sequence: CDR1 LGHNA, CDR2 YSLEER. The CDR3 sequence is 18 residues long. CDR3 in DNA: TGCGCCAGCAGCCAAGATTTCGCTAGCGGGAGGAAAGGGTACGAGCAGTACTTC. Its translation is CASSQDFASGRKGYEQYF.

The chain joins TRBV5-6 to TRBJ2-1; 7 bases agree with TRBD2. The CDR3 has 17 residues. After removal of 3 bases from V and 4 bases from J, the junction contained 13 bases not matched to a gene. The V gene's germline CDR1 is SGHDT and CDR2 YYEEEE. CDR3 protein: CASSSRLAGGAYNEQFF. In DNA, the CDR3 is TGTGCCAGCAGCTCGCGACTAGCTGGCGGGGCGTACAATGAGCAGTTCTTC. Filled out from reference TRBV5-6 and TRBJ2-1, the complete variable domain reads DAGVTQSPTHLIKTRGQQVTLRCSPKSGHDTVSWYQQALGQGPQFIFQYYEEEERQRGNFPDRFSGHQFPNYSSELNVNALLLGDSALYLCASSSRLAGGAYNEQFFGPGTRLTVL.